This T cell receptor (beta chain) was captured by sequencing in a study of blood T cell repertoires in COVID-19. Generated by immunoSEQ multiplex PCR, the TCRdb table keeps only in-frame clones and is missing some. In the table there are some 250,000 clones, over 70% of which are singletons. The V gene lost 3 bases and the J gene lost 6 bases, with 3 bases spanning the gap. CDR3 size: 11 residues. The specimen was peripheral blood. This TCR was recovered from a woman of 80 years or more with acute or convalescent COVID-19. This chain links TRBV12-3 or TRBV12-4 with TRBJ2-1; unclear D gene. This chain's CDR3 is CASSFGNEQFF. The CDR3 coding sequence is TGTGCCAGCAGTTTCGGCAATGAGCAGTTCTTC.